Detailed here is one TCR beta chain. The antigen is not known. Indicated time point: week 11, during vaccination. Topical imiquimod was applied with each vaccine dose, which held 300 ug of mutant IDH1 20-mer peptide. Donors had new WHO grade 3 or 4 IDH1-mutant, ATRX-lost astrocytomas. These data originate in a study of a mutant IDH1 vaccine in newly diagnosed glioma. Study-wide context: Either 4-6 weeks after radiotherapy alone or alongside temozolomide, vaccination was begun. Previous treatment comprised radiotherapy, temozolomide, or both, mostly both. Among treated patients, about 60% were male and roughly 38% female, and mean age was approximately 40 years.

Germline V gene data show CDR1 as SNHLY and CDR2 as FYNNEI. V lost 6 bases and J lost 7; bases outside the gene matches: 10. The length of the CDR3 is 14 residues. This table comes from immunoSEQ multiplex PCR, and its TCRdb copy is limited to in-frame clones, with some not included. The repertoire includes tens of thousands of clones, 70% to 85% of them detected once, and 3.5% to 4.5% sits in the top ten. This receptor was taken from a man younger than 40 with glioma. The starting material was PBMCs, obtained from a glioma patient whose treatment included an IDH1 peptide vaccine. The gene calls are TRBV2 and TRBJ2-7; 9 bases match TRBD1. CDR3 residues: CASSRGTGQGEQYF. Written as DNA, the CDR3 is TGTGCCAGCAGCCGCGGGACAGGGCAGGGGGAGCAGTACTTC.